This TCR beta chain emerged from a study of control samples from healthy donors and cancer patients. V shed 5 bases, J shed 6 bases, and the junction held 6 bases outside the gene matches. CDR1 and CDR2 (germline): WSHSY, SAAADI. The CDR3 has 14 amino acids. Sequencing used immunoSEQ multiplex PCR; TCRdb keeps in-frame clones, though not all of them. The sample records around 30,000 clones, roughly 92% being singletons. The chain joins TRBV10-2 to TRBJ1-4, with TRBD1 matching 7 bases. The sample was PBMCs. This receptor was obtained from a man aged 40-50 years with colorectal cancer. The CDR3 DNA follows: TGCGCCAGCAGTCCACCAGGGGGTGATGAAAAACTGTTTTTT. This codes for CASSPPGGDEKLFF.